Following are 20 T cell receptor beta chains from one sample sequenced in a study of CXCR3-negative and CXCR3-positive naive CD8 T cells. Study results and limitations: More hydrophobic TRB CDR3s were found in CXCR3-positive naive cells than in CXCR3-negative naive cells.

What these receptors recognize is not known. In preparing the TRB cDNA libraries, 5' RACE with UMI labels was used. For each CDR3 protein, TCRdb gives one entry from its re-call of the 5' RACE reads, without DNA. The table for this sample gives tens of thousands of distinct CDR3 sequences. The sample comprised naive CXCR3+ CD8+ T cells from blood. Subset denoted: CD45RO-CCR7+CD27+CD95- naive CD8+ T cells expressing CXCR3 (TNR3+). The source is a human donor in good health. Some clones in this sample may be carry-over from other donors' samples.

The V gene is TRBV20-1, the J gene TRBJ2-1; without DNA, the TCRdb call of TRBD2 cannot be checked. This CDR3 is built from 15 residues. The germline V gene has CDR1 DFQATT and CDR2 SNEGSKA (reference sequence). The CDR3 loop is CSARDRTSSYNEQFF.

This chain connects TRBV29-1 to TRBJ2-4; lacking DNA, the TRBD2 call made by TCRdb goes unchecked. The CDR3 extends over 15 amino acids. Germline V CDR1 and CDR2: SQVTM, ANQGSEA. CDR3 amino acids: CSVEDSGVSQNIQYF.

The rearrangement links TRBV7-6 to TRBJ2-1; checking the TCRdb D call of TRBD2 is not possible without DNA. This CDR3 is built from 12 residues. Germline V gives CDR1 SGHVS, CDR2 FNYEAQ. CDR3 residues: CVARGFNNEQFF.

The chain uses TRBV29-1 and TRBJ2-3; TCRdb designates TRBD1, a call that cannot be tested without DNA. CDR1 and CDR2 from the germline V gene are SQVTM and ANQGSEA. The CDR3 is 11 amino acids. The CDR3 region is CAGGASNTQYF.

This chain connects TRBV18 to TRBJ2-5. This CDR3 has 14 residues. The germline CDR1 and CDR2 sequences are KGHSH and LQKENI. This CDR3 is CASSPPNQQETQYF.

This chain's CDR3 is CASSKVGRGHPLDEQYF. V gene TRBV21-1 combines with J gene TRBJ2-7; as DNA is missing, the TRBD1 call by TCRdb cannot be tested. TRBV21-1 is termed a pseudogene. The length of the CDR3 is 17 residues.

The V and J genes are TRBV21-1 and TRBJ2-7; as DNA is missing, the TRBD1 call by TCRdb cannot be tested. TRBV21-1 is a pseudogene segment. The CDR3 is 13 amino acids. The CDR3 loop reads CASTGTDSYEQYF.

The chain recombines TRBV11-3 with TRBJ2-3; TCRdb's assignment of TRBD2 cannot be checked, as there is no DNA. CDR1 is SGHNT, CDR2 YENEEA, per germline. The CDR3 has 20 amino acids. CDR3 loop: CASSLDFGTSGGPRTDTQYF.

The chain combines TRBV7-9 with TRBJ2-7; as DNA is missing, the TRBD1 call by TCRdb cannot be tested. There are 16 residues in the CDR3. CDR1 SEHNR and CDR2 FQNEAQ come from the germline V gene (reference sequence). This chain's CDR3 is CASSPQPGPDFYEQYF.

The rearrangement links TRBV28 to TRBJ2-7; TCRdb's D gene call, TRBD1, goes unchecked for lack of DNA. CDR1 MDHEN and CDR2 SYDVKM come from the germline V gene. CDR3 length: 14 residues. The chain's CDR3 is CASRTDRDSYEQYF.

The CDR3 loop reads CASRDRSYNEQFF. The rearrangement uses TRBV7-9 and TRBJ2-1. Germline V lookup: CDR1 SEHNR, CDR2 FQNEAQ (reference sequence). The CDR3 covers 13 residues.

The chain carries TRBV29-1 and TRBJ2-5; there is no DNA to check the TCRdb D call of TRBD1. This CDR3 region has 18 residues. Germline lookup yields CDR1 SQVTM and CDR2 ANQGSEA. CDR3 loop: CSVEGFMQGAFLQETQYF.

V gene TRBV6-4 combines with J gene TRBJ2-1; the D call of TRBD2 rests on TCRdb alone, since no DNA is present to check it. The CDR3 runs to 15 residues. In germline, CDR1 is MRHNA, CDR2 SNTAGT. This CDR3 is CASSASTTSSDEQFF.

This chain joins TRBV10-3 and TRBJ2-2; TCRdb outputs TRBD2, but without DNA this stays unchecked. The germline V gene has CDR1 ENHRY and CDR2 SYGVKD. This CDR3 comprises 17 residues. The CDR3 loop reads CAISDPRERMNTGELFF.

The CDR3 loop is CASSQSGASGAYNEQFF. The V call is TRBV4-2, the J call TRBJ2-1; TCRdb gives TRBD2 as the D gene, but with no DNA this cannot be confirmed. CDR1 and CDR2 (germline): LGHNA, YNFKEQ. The CDR3 is made up of 17 amino acids.

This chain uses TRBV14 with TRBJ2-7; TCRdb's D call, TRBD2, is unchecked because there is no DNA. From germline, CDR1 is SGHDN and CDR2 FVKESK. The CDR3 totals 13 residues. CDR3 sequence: CASSHSGSYEQYF. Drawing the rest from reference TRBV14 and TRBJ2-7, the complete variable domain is EAGVTQFPSHSVIEKGQTVTLRCDPISGHDNLYWYRRVMGKEIKFLLHFVKESKQDESGMPNNRFLAERTGGTYSTLKVQPAELEDSGVYFCASSHSGSYEQYFGPGTRLTVT.

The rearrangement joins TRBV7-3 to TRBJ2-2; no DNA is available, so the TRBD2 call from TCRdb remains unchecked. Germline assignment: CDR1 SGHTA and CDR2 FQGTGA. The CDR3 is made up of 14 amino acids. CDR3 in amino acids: CASSPGTSTGELFF.

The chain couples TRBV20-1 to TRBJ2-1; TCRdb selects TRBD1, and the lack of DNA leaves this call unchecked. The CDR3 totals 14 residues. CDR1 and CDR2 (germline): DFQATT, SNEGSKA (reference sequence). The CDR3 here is CSARGQIRDNEQFF.

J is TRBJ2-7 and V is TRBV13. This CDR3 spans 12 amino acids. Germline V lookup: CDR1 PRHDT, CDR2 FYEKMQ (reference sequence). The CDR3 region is CASSLGYYEQYF.

The CDR3 spells CAGEGGFGTEAFF. The chain couples TRBV2 to TRBJ1-1; TCRdb's D gene call, TRBD1, goes unchecked for lack of DNA. Germline V lookup: CDR1 SNHLY, CDR2 FYNNEI. CDR3 length equals 13 residues.